This T cell receptor (beta chain) was captured in a study of blood T cell repertoires in COVID-19. How the authors handled the data: Counts of nucleated cells, estimated from reference gene primer amplification, were obtained. TCRdb's table, derived via immunoSEQ multiplex PCR, lists solely in-frame clones and lacks some. The V and J calls and clone size were taken over from that table, and D and trimming were inferred from the DNA. The data hold roughly 250,000 clones, with about four fifths observed a single time. This CDR3 region has 15 residues. CDR1 and CDR2 from the germline V gene are MNHNS and SASEGT. Unmatched junction bases numbered 5, after V lost 2 bases and J lost 4 bases.

The specimen was peripheral blood. The genes are TRBV6-1 and TRBJ1-5, with TRBD1 matching 7 bases. The receptor comes from a woman older than 75 with acute or convalescent COVID-19. The CDR3 here is CASSENRGQNQPQHF. CDR3 DNA: TGTGCCAGCAGTGAAAACAGGGGACAGAATCAGCCCCAGCATTTT.